The source of this T cell receptor (beta chain) is a study of vaccination and CD4 T cells after COVID-19. On the study more broadly: The convalescent population consisted of six males and four females, two of whom were of Hispanic ethnicity.

The treatment denotes: roughly 10-day PBMC culture with coronavirus spike peptide pools or control peptides (ViraFEST assay). V shed 4 bases and J shed 2 bases, with 9 bases lying between them. Germline CDR1 MNHEY, CDR2 SVGAGI. The CDR3 covers 14 residues. Cultured CD4+ T cells had their DNA profiled by the Oncomine TCR Beta short-read assay. TCRdb ran MiXCR on the PCR reads and lists one entry per CDR3 protein. Altogether under 15,000 distinct CDR3 sequences are present, roughly half being singletons, with the ten largest covering 33%. There are a few counts of this clonotype. No antigen is known for it.

Material for sequencing was CD4+ T cells from blood, cultured in vitro. The genes are TRBV6-5 and TRBJ1-5; D not resolved. The receptor was isolated from a human donor who had recovered from COVID-19. The DNA of the CDR3 is TGTGCCAGCAGTTCGTGGGATGGCAATCAGCCCCAGCATTTT. This gives the protein CASSSWDGNQPQHF.